This T cell receptor (beta chain) comes out of a study of CD8 T cells in Susac syndrome. Sequencing of TCR beta was carried out in blood CD8+ and CD4+ T cells. The TEMRA cells underwent FACS enrichment, while the CD8+ and CD4+ T cells underwent negative isolation. Germline-derived CDR1 and CDR2 are MNHEY and SMNVEV (reference sequence). This CDR3 has 16 residues. V dropped 5 bases and J dropped 5; count of bases not matched to a gene: 14. Random hexamers were used to reverse transcribe roughly 0.5 to 1 ug of RNA. Across 54 Vbeta and 13 Jbeta, immunoSEQ multiplex PCR amplified TCR beta CDR3. TCRdb re-called the immunoSEQ multiplex PCR reads through MiXCR, storing one row per CDR3 protein. The sample contains over 120,000 distinct CDR3 sequences, roughly 94% of which appear only once.

The source material was CD4+ T cells from PBMCs. The chain is built from TRBV27 and TRBJ1-1; TRBD1 aligns across 7 bases. The source is a human donor in good health. CDR3 sequence reads: CASSPQLRQGETEAFF. In nucleotides, the CDR3 is TGTGCCAGCAGTCCACAACTAAGACAGGGCGAGACTGAAGCTTTCTTT.